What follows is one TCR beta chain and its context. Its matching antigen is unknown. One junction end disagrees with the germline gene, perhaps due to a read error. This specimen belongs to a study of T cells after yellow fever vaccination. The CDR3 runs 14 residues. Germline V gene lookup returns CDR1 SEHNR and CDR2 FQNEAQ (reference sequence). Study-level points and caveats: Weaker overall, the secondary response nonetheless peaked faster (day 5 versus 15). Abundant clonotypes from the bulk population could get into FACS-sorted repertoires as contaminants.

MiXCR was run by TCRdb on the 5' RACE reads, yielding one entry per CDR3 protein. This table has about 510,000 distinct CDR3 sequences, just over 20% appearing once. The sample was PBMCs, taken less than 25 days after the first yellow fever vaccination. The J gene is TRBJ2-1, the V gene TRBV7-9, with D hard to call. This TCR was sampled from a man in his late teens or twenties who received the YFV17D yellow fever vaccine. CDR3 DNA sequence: TGTGCCAGCAGCTCCGAGTGGTCCTTCAATGAGCAGTTCTTC. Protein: CASSSEWSFNEQFF.